This T cell receptor (beta chain) was obtained from a study of long-term antiretroviral therapy in people with HIV. CDR3 length: 15 residues. Trimming cost V 2 bases and J 2 bases; bases outside gene matches: 4. Looked up from germline, CDR1 is SGHNT and CDR2 is YYREEE (reference sequence). At the survey level, the v3.0 immunoSEQ assay was run. Only in-frame clones appear in the TCRdb table, and some are missing; sequencing was by immunoSEQ multiplex PCR. This sample has 30,000 to 40,000 clones, with 70% to 90% found just once. PBMC samples from each donor numbered at least one pre-ART and at least two post-ART.

V and J are TRBV5-4 and TRBJ2-1; 7 bases line up with TRBD1. Sequencing was performed on unsorted PBMCs, taken 2.2 years after starting antiretroviral therapy. The TCR sequence derives from a man aged 18 to 29 with HIV. The DNA for the CDR3 is TGTGCCAGCAGCTTACCGGGACAGCCCTACAATGAGCAGTTCTTC. Translating it yields CASSLPGQPYNEQFF.